In its sample, the clone carrying this TCR beta chain was seen once. As yet, its antigen is unknown. The data derive from a study of blood T cells in healthy people across ages. Findings and caveats of the study: Unsorted PBMC material precluded a definitive naive versus antigen-experienced comparison.

This CDR3 has 14 residues. The V gene's germline CDR1 is SGHRS and CDR2 YFSETQ. The ends were cut back, 4 bases at V and 1 base at J, with 11 bases in the middle. The second PCR ran roughly 6 to 11 cycles with a sample-barcoded 5' primer and J-beta primers. Paired-end reads containing CDR3 totaled no fewer than 2.5 million for each sample. MiXCR, applied by TCRdb to the 5' RACE reads, yields one record per CDR3 protein. The table shows 660,000 or so distinct CDR3 sequences, with approximately 50% occurring only once. The receptor was derived from a man between 60 and 70 years old in good health. The sample comprised blood. This sequence joins TRBV5-1 and TRBJ1-1, with D perhaps matching TRBD1 (5 bases). The CDR3 reads CASSVQATNTEAFF. CDR3 nucleotide sequence: TGCGCCAGCAGCGTACAGGCCACGAACACTGAAGCTTTCTTT.